Presented here are 4 T cell receptor beta chains from one specimen sequenced in a study of T cells expressing NK-cell markers. TCRdb re-analyzed the 5' RACE reads; it lists each CDR3 protein once, without DNA. The sample totals around 260,000 distinct CDR3 sequences. The sample taken for sequencing was blood T cells: a sorted CD56 or NKG2C T cell subset, CD4+ or CD8+ T cells, or bulk PBMC T cells (not recorded which). The origin of the receptors is a woman aged 18 to 75 in good health.

This chain uses TRBV5-1 with TRBJ2-3; TCRdb selects TRBD2, and the lack of DNA leaves this call unchecked. Germline V lookup: CDR1 SGHRS, CDR2 YFSETQ. The CDR3 runs to 18 residues. This CDR3 is CASSLPRGLAASTDTQYF. Filled out from reference TRBV5-1 and TRBJ2-3, the complete variable domain reads KAGVTQTPRYLIKTRGQQVTLSCSPISGHRSVSWYQQTPGQGLQFLFEYFSETQRNKGNFPGRFSGRQFSNSRSEMNVSTLELGDSALYLCASSLPRGLAASTDTQYFGPGTRLTVL.

J is TRBJ2-2 and V is TRBV5-4; TCRdb names TRBD2, which stays unverified in the absence of DNA. From germline, CDR1 is SGHNT and CDR2 YYREEE (reference sequence). This CDR3 has 18 amino acids. CDR3 sequence: CASSLGPSGGPGTGELFF.

The genes are TRBV12-3 or TRBV12-4 and TRBJ1-6; there is no DNA to check the TCRdb D call of TRBD1. The CDR3 has 14 amino acids. CDR3 region: CASSTGHGNSPLHF.

The rearrangement joins TRBV12-3 or TRBV12-4 to TRBJ1-6; there is no DNA to check the TCRdb D call of TRBD1. The CDR3 sequence is 14 residues long. Here the CDR3 reads CASSLGQPNSPLHF.